The rows below give T cell receptor beta chains drawn from one sample of a study of CD8 T cells in ankylosing spondylitis. TCRdb re-called the 5' RACE reads with MiXCR, one entry per CDR3 protein. Among about 36,000 distinct CDR3 sequences listed, 4.5% to 6% were seen once. The sequenced material came from blood, either unsorted or a sorted T cell fraction (not recorded which). All receptors derive from a male donor with ankylosing spondylitis or in good health (not recorded which). CDR3s leave out the opening cysteine and the closing phenylalanine or tryptophan.

v_gene: TRBV5-1; CDR3aa: ASSQLSSGANVLT
v_gene: TRBV6-1; CDR3aa: ASSEAGGEQF
v_gene: TRBV18; CDR3aa: ASRRPGTSSTDTQY
v_gene: TRBV24-1; CDR3aa: ATSARTGENEQF
v_gene: TRBV20-1; CDR3aa: SARATGHHEQY
v_gene: TRBV27; CDR3aa: ASSSTGTSYEQY
v_gene: TRBV4-2; CDR3aa: ASSKRQGTEAF
v_gene: TRBV5-1; CDR3aa: ASSLSPSGSGVAGELF
v_gene: TRBV20-1; CDR3aa: SATPDRPNQPQH
v_gene: TRBV5-1; CDR3aa: ASSLALAGEETQY
v_gene: TRBV7-3; CDR3aa: ASSLTGLYGYT
v_gene: TRBV29-1; CDR3aa: SVESGFGNEQF
v_gene: TRBV15; CDR3aa: ATSRGGSDYEQY
v_gene: TRBV9; CDR3aa: ASSGTYSYEQY
v_gene: TRBV7-3; CDR3aa: ASSSTSGVYNEQF
v_gene: TRBV25-1; CDR3aa: ASSDPGGNIQY
v_gene: TRBV28; CDR3aa: ASSFSLEHTQY
v_gene: TRBV7-9; CDR3aa: ASSPEGGTEAF
v_gene: TRBV6-2/TRBV6-3; CDR3aa: ASRDGQQGQPQH
v_gene: TRBV2; CDR3aa: ASSAGEMNTEAF
v_gene: TRBV5-1; CDR3aa: ASRTGGANEQY
v_gene: TRBV24-1; CDR3aa: ATSDRDRSQETQY
v_gene: TRBV4-3; CDR3aa: ASSQEPRTSTYNEQF
v_gene: TRBV12-3/TRBV12-4; CDR3aa: ASSLETGTSWTDTQY
v_gene: TRBV5-1; CDR3aa: ASSLGSDGYT
v_gene: TRBV20-1; CDR3aa: SARPPLGENTGELF
v_gene: TRBV2; CDR3aa: ASKGVAAKNIQY
v_gene: TRBV29-1; CDR3aa: SVRARTGRGTYEQY